This TCR beta chain emerged from a study of Ad26.COV2.S vaccination and SARS-CoV-2 variants. Points from the study as a whole: Researchers reported similar non-spike TCR breadth in vaccine and placebo recipients.

The treatment: approximately 18 received Ad26.COV2.S at low or high dose, single or two shots; roughly five received placebo; per-sample allocation not given. Sampling was done on day 63 after the first vaccine or placebo injection. Wuhan-strain SARS-CoV-2 spike was expressed by the Ad26 vector that made up the vaccine. Concerning this clone itself: Its target is not known.

Germline CDR1 and CDR2: SQVTM and ANQGSEA. This CDR3 has 13 residues. The V and J ends lost 4 bases and 0 bases respectively, with 7 bases between them. Profiled with immunoSEQ multiplex PCR; TCRdb holds only in-frame clones, not every one. Of a few hundred thousand clones in the sample, roughly 88% are singletons; the top ten hold 4.3%. The TCR sequence derives from a person aged 18-60 years who received the Ad26.COV2.S COVID-19 vaccine or a placebo. The chain has TRBV29-1 and TRBJ1-3; no clear D. Here the sequenced sample was peripheral blood, taken in a trial of Ad26.COV2.S vaccine versus placebo. The CDR3 is CSVVGNSGNTIYF. The CDR3 DNA reads as TGCAGCGTTGTGGGCAACTCTGGAAACACCATATATTTT.